The 8 T cell receptor beta chains below come from one sample, sequenced in a study of identical twins. TCRdb analysed the 5' RACE reads with MiXCR anew, one entry per CDR3 protein. The sample includes roughly 1.6 million distinct CDR3 sequences, about 31% seen only once; the top ten take around 0.25%. Sequenced: cord blood. These receptors were taken from a newborn girl in good health.

The chain recombines TRBV7-8 with TRBJ2-4; D is unresolved. Germline lookup yields CDR1 SGHVS and CDR2 FQNEAQ. The CDR3 length is 16 residues. V lost 1 base, J lost 3 bases, and 13 bases lay in between. The CDR3 loop is CASSLGPSASKNIQYF. The CDR3 nucleotides read TGTGCCAGCAGCTTAGGGCCCTCAGCCAGCAAAAACATTCAGTACTTC.

In its sample, this clonotype was seen a few times. The V and J genes are TRBV9 and TRBJ1-2; the match to TRBD1 covers 9 bases. Per germline, CDR1 SGDLS and CDR2 YYNGEE. The CDR3 is 15 amino acids. Unmatched junction bases numbered 8, after V lost 3 bases and J lost 5 bases. CDR3 sequence: CASSALETGGYGYTF. CDR3 in DNA: TGTGCCAGCAGCGCCCTTGAGACAGGGGGGTATGGCTACACCTTC. The full variable domain, rest sourced from reference TRBV9 and TRBJ1-2, is DSGVTQTPKHLITATGQRVTLRCSPRSGDLSVYWYQQSLDQGLQFLIQYYNGEERAKGNILERFSAQQFPDLHSELNLSSLELGDSALYFCASSALETGGYGYTFGSGTRLTVV.

This clonotype has more than one count but fewer than ten. The chain recombines TRBV5-1 with TRBJ2-5; a possible D gene is TRBD2 (6 bases). The length of the CDR3 is 15 residues. Germline lookup yields CDR1 SGHRS and CDR2 YFSETQ. The V gene lost 1 base and the J gene lost 4 bases, with 14 bases spanning the gap. CDR3 bases: TGCGCCAGCAGCTTGCTAGCGTTAGTTTCAGAGACCCAGTACTTC. Translating gives CASSLLALVSETQYF.

This clonotype was recorded once. The V call is TRBV20-1, the J call TRBJ2-3; D is unclear. The V end lost 5 bases, the J end lost 2 bases, and 14 bases lay between the germline ends. The germline CDR1 and CDR2 sequences are DFQATT and SNEGSKA (reference sequence). The CDR3 is 14 residues long. The CDR3 sequence is CSAPLVGITDTQYF. Here the CDR3 DNA reads TGCAGTGCTCCTCTAGTGGGAATCACAGATACGCAGTATTTT.

The rearrangement links TRBV9 to TRBJ2-5; D is perhaps TRBD1 (5 bases). The CDR3 has 12 residues. V was clipped by 3 bases and J by 9 bases, with 12 bases between them. In germline, CDR1 is SGDLS, CDR2 YYNGEE. The CDR3 region is CASSARKGAQYF. Written as DNA, the CDR3 is TGTGCCAGCAGCGCGAGAAAAGGGGCCCAGTACTTC.

This chain links TRBV29-1 with TRBJ2-3; the D is unclear. Between the trimmed V and J ends, which lost 4 bases and 5 bases, there was a span of 13 bases. Germline V lookup: CDR1 SQVTM, CDR2 ANQGSEA. CDR3 length: 13 residues. Here the CDR3 reads CSVVGWFGDTQYF. The DNA of the CDR3 is TGCAGCGTTGTAGGATGGTTCGGAGATACGCAGTATTTT.

Only a few counts were recorded for this clonotype. This chain uses TRBV5-6 with TRBJ2-1; maybe TRBD2 (6 bases). The end of the DNA aligns better with TRBJ2-7, so the J call may be wrong. CDR1 is SGHDT and CDR2 is YYEEEE in the germline V gene. The CDR3 consists of 21 residues. CDR3 amino acids: CASSLFFGGPGRGKSYNEQYF. The CDR3 coding sequence is TGTGCCAGCAGCTTGTTCTTCGGAGGGCCGGGCCGGGGGAAGTCCTACAATGAGCAGTACTTC.

This clonotype was seen only a few times. The chain has TRBV20-1 and TRBJ2-7; D gene unclear. Trimming took 5 bases from V and 1 from J, leaving 12 bases between them. This CDR3 has 13 amino acids. Germline V lookup: CDR1 DFQATT, CDR2 SNEGSKA (reference sequence). CDR3 coding DNA: TGCAGTGCTCCGCCTCTCCAGTCCTACGAGCAGTACTTC. Amino acids: CSAPPLQSYEQYF.